Given below is one T cell receptor (beta chain) in context. This sample is drawn from a study of blood T cells in healthy people across ages. Through a sample-barcoded 5' primer and a J-beta primer mix, a second PCR was run for roughly 6 to 11 cycles. MiXCR, run by TCRdb on the 5' RACE reads, gives a single entry per CDR3 protein. Among 800,000 or so distinct CDR3 sequences, 35% to 50% were seen once, and the ten largest hold about a sixth. This CDR3 is built from 13 residues. The germline CDR1 and CDR2 sequences are SGDLS and YYNGEE. V was cut by 4 bases and J by 5 bases, with 10 bases left in between.

The genes are TRBV9 and TRBJ2-1, with D perhaps matching TRBD1 or TRBD2 (5 bases each). This clonotype originated in a man of 80 years or more in good health. Sequenced input: blood. This CDR3 is CASSPGANNEQFF. CDR3 in DNA: TGTGCCAGCAGCCCCGGGGCCAACAATGAGCAGTTCTTC.